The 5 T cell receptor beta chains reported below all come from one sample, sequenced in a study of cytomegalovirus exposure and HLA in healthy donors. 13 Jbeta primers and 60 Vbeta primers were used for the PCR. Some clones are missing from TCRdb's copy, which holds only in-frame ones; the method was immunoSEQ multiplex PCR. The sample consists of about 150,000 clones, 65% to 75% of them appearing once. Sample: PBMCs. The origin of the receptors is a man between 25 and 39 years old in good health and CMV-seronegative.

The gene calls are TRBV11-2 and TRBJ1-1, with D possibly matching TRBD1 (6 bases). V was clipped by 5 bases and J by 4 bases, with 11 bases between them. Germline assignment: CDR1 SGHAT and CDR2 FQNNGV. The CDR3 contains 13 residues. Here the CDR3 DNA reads TGTGCCAGCAGCCAAACAGGGAGCACTGAAGCTTTCTTT. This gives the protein CASSQTGSTEAFF.

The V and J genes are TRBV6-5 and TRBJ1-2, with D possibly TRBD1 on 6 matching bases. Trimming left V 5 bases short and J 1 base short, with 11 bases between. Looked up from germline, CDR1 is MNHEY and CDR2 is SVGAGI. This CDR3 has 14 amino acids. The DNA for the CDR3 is TGTGCCAGCAGTAACAGGGAGGGTAACTATGGCTACACCTTC. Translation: CASSNREGNYGYTF.

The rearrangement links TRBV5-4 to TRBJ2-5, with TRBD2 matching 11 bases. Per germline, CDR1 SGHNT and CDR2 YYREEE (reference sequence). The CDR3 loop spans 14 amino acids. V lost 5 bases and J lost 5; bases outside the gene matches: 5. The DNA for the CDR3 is TGTGCCAGCAGTTTAGCGGGGGGGCAGGAGACCCAGTACTTC. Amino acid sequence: CASSLAGGQETQYF. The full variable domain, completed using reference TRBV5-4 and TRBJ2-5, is ETGVTQSPTHLIKTRGQQVTLRCSSQSGHNTVSWYQQALGQGPQFIFQYYREEENGRGNFPPRFSGLQFPNYSSELNVNALELDDSALYLCASSLAGGQETQYFGPGTRLLVL.

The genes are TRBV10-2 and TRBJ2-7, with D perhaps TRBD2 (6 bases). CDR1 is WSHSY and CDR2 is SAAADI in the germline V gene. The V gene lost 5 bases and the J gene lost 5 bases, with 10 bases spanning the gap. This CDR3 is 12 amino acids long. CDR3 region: CASSRLENEQYF. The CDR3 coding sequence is TGCGCCAGCAGTCGACTAGAAAACGAGCAGTACTTC.

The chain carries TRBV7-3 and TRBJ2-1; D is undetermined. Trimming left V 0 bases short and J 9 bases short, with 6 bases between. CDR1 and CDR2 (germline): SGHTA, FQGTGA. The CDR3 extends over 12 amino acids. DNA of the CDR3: TGTGCCAGCAGCTTAACGTCGGGTGAGCAGTTCTTC. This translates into CASSLTSGEQFF.